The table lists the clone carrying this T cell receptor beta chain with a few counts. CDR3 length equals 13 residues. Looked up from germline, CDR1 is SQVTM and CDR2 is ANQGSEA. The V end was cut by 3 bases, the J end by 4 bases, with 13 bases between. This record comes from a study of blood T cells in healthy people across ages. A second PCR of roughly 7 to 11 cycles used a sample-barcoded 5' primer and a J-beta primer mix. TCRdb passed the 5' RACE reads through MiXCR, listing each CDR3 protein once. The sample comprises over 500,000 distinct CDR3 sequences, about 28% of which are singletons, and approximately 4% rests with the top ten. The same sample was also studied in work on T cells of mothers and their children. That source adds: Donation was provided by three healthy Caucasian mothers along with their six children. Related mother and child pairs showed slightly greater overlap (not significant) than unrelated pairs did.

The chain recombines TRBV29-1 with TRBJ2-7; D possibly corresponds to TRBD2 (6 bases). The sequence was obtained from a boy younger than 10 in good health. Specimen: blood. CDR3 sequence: CSVEEGVRYEQYF. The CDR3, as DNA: TGCAGCGTTGAGGAGGGAGTAAGGTACGAGCAGTACTTC.